This T cell receptor (beta chain) emerged from a study of response to subunit inactivated influenza vaccine. The CDR3 spans 14 residues. Trimming stripped 5 bases from V and 4 bases from J, with 13 bases between. Germline lookup yields CDR1 MNHEY and CDR2 SMNVEV (reference sequence). TCRdb ran MiXCR on the RT-PCR reads and lists one entry per CDR3 protein. The sample has some 600,000 distinct CDR3 sequences; 11% to 15% are singletons. V is TRBV27 and J is TRBJ2-3; TRBD2 might be the D (7 bases). The TCR originated in a man in his forties or fifties who received an inactivated influenza vaccine. Sequenced material: PBMCs from blood, taken 14 to 15 days before vaccination. The CDR3 is CASSRGAPPDTQYF. CDR3 in DNA: TGTGCCAGCAGTCGGGGGGCCCCCCCAGATACGCAGTATTTT.